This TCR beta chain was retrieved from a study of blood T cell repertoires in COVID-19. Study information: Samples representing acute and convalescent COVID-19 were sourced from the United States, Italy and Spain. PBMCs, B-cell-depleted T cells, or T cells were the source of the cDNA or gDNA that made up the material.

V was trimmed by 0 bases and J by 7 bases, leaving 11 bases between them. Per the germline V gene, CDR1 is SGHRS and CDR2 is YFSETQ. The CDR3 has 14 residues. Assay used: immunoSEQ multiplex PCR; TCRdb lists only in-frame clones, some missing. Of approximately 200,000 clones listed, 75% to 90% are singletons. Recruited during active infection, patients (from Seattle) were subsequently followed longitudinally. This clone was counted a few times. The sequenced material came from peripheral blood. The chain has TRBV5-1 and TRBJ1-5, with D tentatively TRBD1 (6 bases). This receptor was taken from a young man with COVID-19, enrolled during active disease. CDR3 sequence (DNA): TGCGCCAGCAGCTTGGAGGGGGAGGGGCAGCCCCAGCATTTT. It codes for CASSLEGEGQPQHF.